The rows below give T cell receptor beta chains drawn from one sample of a study of control samples from healthy donors and cancer patients. Profiling relied on immunoSEQ multiplex PCR, and the TCRdb table lists in-frame clones only, not all of them. There are 100,000 to 150,000 clones in the sample; around 92% occur only once, and less than 2.5% lies in the top ten. Sequenced: blood. These receptors were obtained from a woman aged 50 to 65 in good health. CDR3s include the opening cysteine and the closing phenylalanine or tryptophan. The order of the fields is J gene, V gene, clone size, D gene, CDR3 protein, CDR3 DNA. A D gene is named only where the DNA matches it firmly. A row's size may be missing; if present it is once, few, many or a size class.

TRBJ1-2 | TRBV21-1 | once | . | CASSKATQRDYGYTF | TGTGCCAGCAGCAAAGCTACCCAGAGGGACTATGGCTACACCTTC
TRBJ2-2 | TRBV7-8 | . | TRBD2 | CASSSMWAGGRTGELFF | TGTGCCAGCAGCTCAATGTGGGCCGGCGGGAGGACAGGGGAGCTGTTTTTT
TRBJ2-4 | TRBV18 | . | TRBD1 | CASSRQGGAKNIQYF | TGTGCCAGCTCAAGACAGGGGGGAGCCAAAAACATTCAGTACTTC
TRBJ1-2 | TRBV28 | . | TRBD1 | CASRRQGISNYGYTF | TGTGCCAGCAGAAGACAGGGGATCTCTAACTATGGCTACACCTTC
TRBJ1-1 | TRBV5-1 | once | . | CASKRETEAFF | TGCGCCAGCAAAAGGGAAACTGAAGCTTTCTTT
TRBJ2-7 | TRBV19 | . | TRBD2 | CASRPTSGGSRVQYF | TGTGCCAGTAGACCCACGTCGGGGGGTTCAAGGGTTCAGTACTTC
TRBJ2-3 | TRBV9 | . | . | CASSVGTPSTDTQYF | TGTGCCAGCAGCGTAGGGACTCCCAGCACAGATACGCAGTATTTT
TRBJ1-5 | TRBV7-2 | . | . | CASSLDQYQPQHF | TGTGCCAGCAGCTTAGACCAGTATCAGCCCCAGCATTTT
TRBJ2-1 | TRBV6-5 | . | . | CASRRLNEQFF | TGTGCCAGCAGGCGCCTGAATGAGCAGTTCTTC
TRBJ2-3 | TRBV5-1 | . | . | CASSDRQGPDTQYF | TGCGCCAGCAGCGATCGGCAGGGACCAGATACGCAGTATTTT